The present T cell receptor beta chain was sequenced within a study of technical replicates of blood from four donors. Method: immunoSEQ multiplex PCR; TCRdb's copy keeps in-frame clones and lacks some. The top ten clones hold more than 0.25% of a sample with some 70,000 clones, about 97% of them seen once. This CDR3 contains 14 residues. CDR1 and CDR2 (germline): PRHDT, FYEKMQ (reference sequence). V lost 2 bases, J lost 6 bases, and 11 bases lay in between. This TCR was recovered from a human donor in good health. The chain recombines TRBV13 with TRBJ2-1; a possible D gene is TRBD1 (6 bases). Material for sequencing was T cells isolated from PBMCs. The CDR3 reads CASSLSRGGNEQFF. The DNA of the CDR3 is TGTGCCAGCAGCTTAAGCAGGGGTGGCAATGAGCAGTTCTTC.